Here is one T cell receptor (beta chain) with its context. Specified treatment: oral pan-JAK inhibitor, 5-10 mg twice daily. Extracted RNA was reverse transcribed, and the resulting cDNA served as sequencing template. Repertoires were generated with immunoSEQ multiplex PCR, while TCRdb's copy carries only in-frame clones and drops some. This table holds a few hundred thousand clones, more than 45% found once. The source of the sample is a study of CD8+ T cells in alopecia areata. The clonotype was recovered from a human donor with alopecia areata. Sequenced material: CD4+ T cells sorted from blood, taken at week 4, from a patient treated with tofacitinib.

The CDR3 sequence is CSVEGFYGYTF. CDR3 nucleotide sequence: TGCAGCGTTGAAGGGTTTTATGGCTACACCTTC. This sequence joins TRBV29-1 and TRBJ1-2; D is undetermined. The V and J ends lost 1 base and 5 bases respectively, with 5 bases between them. CDR3 length equals 11 residues. Germline-derived CDR1 and CDR2 are SQVTM and ANQGSEA.